The clone carrying this T cell receptor beta chain was found many times. Trimming shortened V by 3 bases and J by 0 bases, and 15 bases separated the two germline ends. The CDR3 is made up of 18 amino acids. Germline V lookup: CDR1 SEHNR, CDR2 FQNEAQ (reference sequence). PCR was performed a second time for roughly 7 to 12 cycles using a sample-barcoded 5' primer and a J-beta primer mix. MiXCR was run by TCRdb on the 5' RACE reads, yielding one entry per CDR3 protein. The sample records about 930,000 distinct CDR3 sequences, 25% to 30% being singletons. The sample originates from a study of blood T cells in healthy people across ages. The data were also submitted as part of a second study, on T cells of mothers and their children. That publication notes: Addition of sample barcodes and 2-4 random nucleotides occurred through the M1S primer of the second PCR.

Sample: blood. This receptor was obtained from a woman between 35 and 50 years old in good health. V is TRBV7-9 and J is TRBJ2-6; D tentatively reads TRBD1 or TRBD2 (5 bases each). This chain's CDR3 is CASSLRVTGFSGANVLTF. The CDR3 DNA follows: TGTGCCAGCAGCTTGAGGGTAACAGGATTCTCTGGGGCCAACGTCCTGACTTTC. The whole variable domain, remainder taken from reference TRBV7-9 and TRBJ2-6, is DTGVSQNPRHKITKRGQNVTFRCDPISEHNRLYWYRQTLGQGPEFLTYFQNEAQLEKSRLLSDRFSAERPKGSFSTLEIQRTEQGDSAMYLCASSLRVTGFSGANVLTFGAGSRLTVL.